The 26 T cell receptor beta chains below come from one sample, sequenced in a study of cytomegalovirus exposure and HLA in healthy donors. Sequenced by immunoSEQ multiplex PCR; TCRdb stores in-frame clones only, minus some. The sample contains some 67,000 clones, about 94% of which appear only once. Input material: PBMCs. Receptors originate from a woman younger than 35 in good health and CMV-seronegative.

The chain has TRBV27 and TRBJ1-1; 9 bases are shared with TRBD1. The CDR3 has 20 amino acids. V shed 3 bases and J 0 bases; nucleotides not matched to a gene: 17. Germline values: CDR1 MNHEY, CDR2 SMNVEV (reference sequence). CDR3 bases: TGTGCCAGCAGTTTTATCGTACCGCCGGGACAGGGACCGATGAACACTGAAGCTTTCTTT. Translated: CASSFIVPPGQGPMNTEAFF.

This chain joins TRBV13 and TRBJ1-2; a weak D match, TRBD1 (6 bases). V was shortened by 3 bases and J by 8 bases, with 22 bases between the two germline ends. Germline V gene data show CDR1 as PRHDT and CDR2 as FYEKMQ (reference sequence). The CDR3 is made up of 16 amino acids. CDR3 protein: CASSFSTGNLMGGYTF. In DNA, the CDR3 is TGTGCCAGCAGCTTTTCGACAGGAAATCTGATGGGGGGCTACACCTTC.

This sequence joins TRBV2 and TRBJ2-1, with 10 nucleotides matching TRBD2. The CDR3 is 15 amino acids. The V segment lost 5 bases and the J segment 5 bases; nucleotides outside the gene matches: 6. The germline V gene encodes CDR1 SNHLY and CDR2 FYNNEI. The CDR3: CASSKGTSEHNEQFF. DNA for the CDR3: TGTGCCAGCAGTAAGGGGACTAGCGAGCACAATGAGCAGTTCTTC.

This clone has only a few counts. This rearrangement joins TRBV9 to TRBJ1-6, with no clear D. V lost 3 bases and J lost 4, with 5 bases in between. The germline gives CDR1 SGDLS, CDR2 YYNGEE. The CDR3 runs to 13 residues. For the CDR3, the DNA is TGTGCCAGCAGCGACAGTTATAATTCACCCCTCCACTTT. Encoded protein: CASSDSYNSPLHF.

The rearrangement joins TRBV4-3 to TRBJ2-3; 15 nucleotides match TRBD2. Germline V lookup: CDR1 LGHNA, CDR2 YSLEER. This CDR3 spans 20 amino acids. The J segment lost 5 bases and the V segment lost 4 bases, leaving 16 bases of the junction unmatched. This CDR3 is CASSLDRTSGGAVYVDTQYF. CDR3 nucleotide sequence: TGCGCCAGCAGCCTCGACCGGACTAGCGGGGGGGCGGTTTACGTAGATACGCAGTATTTT.

This clone was seen once. The CDR3, as DNA: TGTGCCAGCAGTGAAGCAGACTGGACTAGCGGGAGTTCCTACGAGCAGTACTTC. This gives the protein CASSEADWTSGSSYEQYF. The chain carries TRBV6-1 and TRBJ2-7, with TRBD2 matching 13 bases. The V gene end was trimmed by 0 bases and the J gene end by 1 base; junction bases not matched to a gene: 6. Looked up from germline, CDR1 is MNHNS and CDR2 is SASEGT. The CDR3 has 18 residues.

The chain joins TRBV9 to TRBJ2-7, with 8 bases aligning to TRBD1. In germline, CDR1 is SGDLS, CDR2 YYNGEE. This CDR3 comprises 15 residues. J was trimmed by 3 bases and V by 0 bases; bases with no gene match: 5. CDR3 DNA sequence: TGTGCCAGCAGCGTAGAATCAGGGGGCTACTACGAGCAGTACTTC. This sequence encodes CASSVESGGYYEQYF.

This chain connects TRBV27 to TRBJ1-1, with 7 bases identical to TRBD1. The CDR3 consists of 13 residues. The V gene's germline CDR1 is MNHEY and CDR2 SMNVEV (reference sequence). The J segment lost 1 base and the V segment lost 10 bases, leaving 6 bases of the junction unmatched. CDR3 residues: CANPGQQNTEAFF. CDR3 DNA: TGTGCCAACCCGGGACAGCAGAACACTGAAGCTTTCTTT.

This chain connects TRBV9 to TRBJ2-1; 11 bases align to TRBD2. This CDR3 region has 18 residues. V was clipped by 0 bases and J by 2 bases; unmatched bases: 7. CDR1 SGDLS and CDR2 YYNGEE come from the germline V gene. CDR3 loop: CASSVGASGGPAYNEQFF. The CDR3 region has the DNA TGTGCCAGCAGCGTAGGGGCTAGCGGGGGGCCGGCCTACAATGAGCAGTTCTTC.

V and J are TRBV7-9 and TRBJ1-1, with 11 bases aligning to TRBD1. V shed 3 bases, J shed 0 bases, and the junction held 6 bases outside the gene matches. This CDR3 region has 17 residues. Germline V gives CDR1 SEHNR, CDR2 FQNEAQ (reference sequence). The CDR3 DNA reads TGTGCCAGCAGCTTTCCCCGGGACAGGGGGTTGAACACTGAAGCTTTCTTT. It translates to CASSFPRDRGLNTEAFF.

V usage is TRBV6-5 and J usage is TRBJ2-2, with no clear D. The CDR3 consists of 14 residues. V shed 4 bases and J shed 5 bases, with 11 bases lying between them. Germline V CDR1 and CDR2: MNHEY, SVGAGI. The CDR3 region has the DNA TGTGCCAGCAGTTTTACCCCCCGGACCGGGGAGCTGTTTTTT. This encodes CASSFTPRTGELFF.

The CDR3 sequence: CASSQVLSEQYF. The DNA for the CDR3 is TGTGCCAGCAGCCAAGTACTTAGCGAGCAGTACTTC. The rearrangement links TRBV14 to TRBJ2-7; D not certain. The V gene's germline CDR1 is SGHDN and CDR2 FVKESK. V lost 1 base to trimming and J lost 6 bases, with 7 bases between them. This CDR3 has 12 residues.

The chain is built from TRBV7-6 and TRBJ2-1; a possible D gene is TRBD1 (5 bases). Looked up from germline, CDR1 is SGHVS and CDR2 is FNYEAQ. V was clipped by 1 base and J by 6 bases, with 13 bases between them. This CDR3 has 15 amino acids. This CDR3 is CASSLEDDSFNEQFF. The CDR3 DNA reads as TGTGCCAGCAGCTTAGAAGATGACAGCTTCAATGAGCAGTTCTTC.

The genes are TRBV7-3 and TRBJ2-2; 10 bases match TRBD1. The CDR3 covers 16 residues. Germline V gives CDR1 SGHTA, CDR2 FQGTGA. The junction had 6 bases not matched to a gene; V was cut back by 4 bases and J by 4 bases. The CDR3 region is CASSSRTGGITGELFF. CDR3 bases: TGTGCCAGCAGCTCCCGGACAGGGGGAATCACCGGGGAGCTGTTTTTT.

This clone was found once. The chain joins TRBV11-2 to TRBJ1-2; TRBD1 matches at 8 bases. The CDR3 consists of 16 residues. Trimming removed 0 bases from V and 2 bases from J; junction bases left unmatched: 5. Germline V gene lookup returns CDR1 SGHAT and CDR2 FQNNGV. The CDR3 spells CASSLDGAGGNYGYTF. The CDR3 bases are TGTGCCAGCAGCTTAGATGGGGCAGGGGGCAACTATGGCTACACCTTC.

The rearrangement joins TRBV10-3 to TRBJ1-3; no clear D. CDR1 and CDR2 from the germline V gene are ENHRY and SYGVKD. CDR3 length equals 15 residues. Between the trimmed V and J ends, which lost 7 bases and 0 bases, there was a span of 13 bases. The CDR3 loop is CAITGSASSGNTIYF. The CDR3 DNA reads as TGTGCCATCACCGGCTCAGCGTCCTCTGGAAACACCATATATTTT.

J is TRBJ1-2 and V is TRBV7-9, with TRBD1 identical over 7 bases. V lost 5 bases to trimming and J lost 1 base; unmatched junction nucleotides: 4. This CDR3 comprises 14 residues. The germline V gene encodes CDR1 SEHNR and CDR2 FQNEAQ (reference sequence). The CDR3 coding sequence is TGTGCCAGCAGCCGGGACAGACGTAACTATGGCTACACCTTC. Its translation: CASSRDRRNYGYTF.

The gene calls are TRBV4-2 and TRBJ1-1; 11 positions match TRBD1. The CDR3 contains 16 residues. V lost 1 base, J lost 4 bases, and 5 bases stayed unmatched. The V gene's germline CDR1 is LGHNA and CDR2 YNFKEQ. In DNA form, the CDR3 reads TGTGCCAGCAGCCAAGCCGGAGGACAGGGGGCCACTGAAGCTTTCTTT. Encoded protein: CASSQAGGQGATEAFF.

The CDR3 coding sequence is TGTGCCAGCAGTTTGGGCAGGGATCACACTGAAGCTTTCTTT. Translation gives CASSLGRDHTEAFF. The chain recombines TRBV27 with TRBJ1-1, with a possible D match to TRBD1 (5 bases). This CDR3 comprises 14 residues. Germline V gives CDR1 MNHEY, CDR2 SMNVEV (reference sequence). Trimming removed 3 bases at V and 3 bases at J, with 11 bases between.

This chain connects TRBV7-2 to TRBJ2-3; 10 nucleotides match TRBD2. CDR3 length: 15 amino acids. The V and J ends lost 4 bases and 6 bases, in that order; junction bases with no gene match: 7. Per germline, CDR1 SGHTA and CDR2 FQGNSA. CDR3 region: CASSSSLAGEDTQYF. Here the CDR3 DNA reads TGTGCCAGCAGCTCCTCCCTAGCGGGGGAGGATACGCAGTATTTT.

V is TRBV2 and J is TRBJ1-2; D is unclear. The CDR3 sequence is 12 residues long. CDR1 SNHLY and CDR2 FYNNEI come from the germline V gene. V was cut by 7 bases and J by 4 bases, with 10 bases left in between. CDR3 residues: CASKWQIYGYTF. The DNA for the CDR3 is TGTGCCAGCAAGTGGCAGATCTATGGCTACACCTTC.

This chain connects TRBV4-2 to TRBJ2-3; 8 positions match TRBD2. The junction had 3 bases not matched to a gene; V was cut back by 8 bases and J by 2 bases. The CDR3 spans 13 residues. Germline CDR1 is LGHNA and CDR2 is YNFKEQ. CDR3: CASRGGTTDTQYF. The CDR3 DNA follows: TGTGCCAGCCGGGGGGGGACCACAGATACGCAGTATTTT.

The chain combines TRBV11-2 with TRBJ2-5, with D perhaps TRBD1 (7 bases). This CDR3 is built from 15 residues. Trimming pared 6 bases from V and 2 bases from J, leaving 16 bases between. CDR1 and CDR2 from the germline V gene are SGHAT and FQNNGV. CDR3 amino acids: CASRWFSGGQETQYF. CDR3 in DNA: TGTGCCAGCAGGTGGTTCTCAGGGGGGCAAGAGACCCAGTACTTC.

This clone has a handful of counts. The J gene is TRBJ2-1, the V gene TRBV6-4; possibly TRBD1 for D (5 bases). Germline assignment: CDR1 MRHNA and CDR2 SNTAGT. The CDR3 extends over 13 amino acids. Deletions cut 3 bases from V and 2 bases from J, with 5 bases between. The CDR3 region has the DNA TGTGCCAGCAGTGAGGACACCTACAATGAGCAGTTCTTC. Translating it yields CASSEDTYNEQFF.

This chain links TRBV7-2 with TRBJ2-1, with TRBD1 matching over 8 bases. CDR1 is SGHTA, CDR2 FQGNSA, per germline. CDR3 length: 16 residues. V dropped 6 bases and J dropped 6; count of bases not matched to a gene: 13. The CDR3 loop reads CASRLTGDTGGNEQFF. CDR3 sequence (DNA): TGTGCCAGCAGACTGACGGGAGATACAGGGGGCAATGAGCAGTTCTTC.

The chain is built from TRBV4-3 and TRBJ1-5, with 8 bases aligning to TRBD1. The CDR3 consists of 19 residues. Trimming cost V 3 bases and J 2 bases; bases outside gene matches: 15. Germline CDR1 and CDR2: LGHNA and YSLEER. CDR3 DNA: TGCGCCAGCAGCCATGAAACCTCGGACAGGGAGGGAGGCAATCAGCCCCAGCATTTT. Its protein product is CASSHETSDREGGNQPQHF.